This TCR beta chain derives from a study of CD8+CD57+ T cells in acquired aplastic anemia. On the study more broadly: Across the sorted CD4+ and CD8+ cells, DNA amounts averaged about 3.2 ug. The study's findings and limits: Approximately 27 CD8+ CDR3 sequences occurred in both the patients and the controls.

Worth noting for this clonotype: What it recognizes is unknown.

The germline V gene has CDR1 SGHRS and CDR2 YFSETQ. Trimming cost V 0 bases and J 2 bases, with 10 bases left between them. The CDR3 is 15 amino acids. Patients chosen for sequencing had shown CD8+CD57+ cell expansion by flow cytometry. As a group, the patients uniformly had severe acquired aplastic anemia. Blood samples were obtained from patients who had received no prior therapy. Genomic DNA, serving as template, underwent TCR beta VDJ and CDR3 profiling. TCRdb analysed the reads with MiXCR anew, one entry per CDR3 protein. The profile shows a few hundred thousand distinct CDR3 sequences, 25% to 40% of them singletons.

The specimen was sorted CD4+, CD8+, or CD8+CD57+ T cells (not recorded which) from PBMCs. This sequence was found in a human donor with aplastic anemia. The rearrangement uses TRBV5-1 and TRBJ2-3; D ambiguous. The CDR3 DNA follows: TGCGCCAGCAGCTTGGAAGGGTGTTACACAGATACGCAGTATTTT. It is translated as CASSLEGCYTDTQYF.